One and the same sample provided the 2 T cell receptor beta chains below, sequenced in a study of blood T cell repertoires in COVID-19. Some clones are missing from TCRdb's copy, which holds only in-frame ones; the method was immunoSEQ multiplex PCR. The table shows under 400,000 clones, with around 87% occurring only once. Sequenced input: PBMCs or T cells enriched from blood (not recorded which). Every receptor here comes from a middle-aged man in a cohort exposed to, infected with or recovered from COVID-19 (not recorded which).

The DNA for the CDR3 is TGTGCCAGTAGTGGACAGGGAAACGCTGAAGCTTTCTTT. Protein product: CASSGQGNAEAFF. The chain employs TRBV19 and TRBJ1-1; 8 bases fit TRBD1. The CDR3 is made up of 13 amino acids. Germline CDR1 reads LNHDA; CDR2 reads SQIVND (reference sequence). With 5 bases clipped from V and 6 bases from J, the junction kept 5 bases outside the gene matches.

This clone showed up just a few times. The J gene is TRBJ2-1, the V gene TRBV11-2; perhaps TRBD2 as D (6 bases). The CDR3 is 19 amino acids. V lost 3 bases and J 4 bases, leaving 25 bases between the germline ends. Germline CDR1 and CDR2: SGHAT and FQNNGV. For the CDR3, the DNA is TGTGCCAGCAGCTTCATTTTGAGGGCCGGGACTCTATCTTACAATGAGCAGTTCTTC. It is translated as CASSFILRAGTLSYNEQFF.